This TCR beta chain was recovered during a study of siplizumab effects on memory and regulatory T cells. Findings and caveats of the study: To unstimulated subsets, only a minor fraction of alloreactive clones could be mapped. Roughly 80-96% of proliferating CD4+ or CD8+ clones lacked an assignable naive or memory phenotype. Naive T cells seemed more diverse than memory cells; they also seemed major alloresponse contributors.

This CDR3 region has 13 residues. In germline, CDR1 is ENHRY, CDR2 SYGVKD. The junction had 2 bases not matched to a gene; V was cut back by 6 bases and J by 1 base. The sample holds a few counts of this clone. The antigen is unknown. Clones were sequenced by immunoSEQ multiplex PCR, and TCRdb holds only the in-frame ones, with some missing. The sample records 75,000 to 100,000 clones, around 94% being singletons. This sequence joins TRBV10-3 and TRBJ1-1; 7 positions agree with TRBD1. The sequence came from a human donor in good health. The sample consisted of non-Treg CD4+ T cells sorted from blood. The CDR3 region is CAISRQGNTEAFF. CDR3 bases: TGTGCCATCAGCAGACAGGGGAACACTGAAGCTTTCTTT.